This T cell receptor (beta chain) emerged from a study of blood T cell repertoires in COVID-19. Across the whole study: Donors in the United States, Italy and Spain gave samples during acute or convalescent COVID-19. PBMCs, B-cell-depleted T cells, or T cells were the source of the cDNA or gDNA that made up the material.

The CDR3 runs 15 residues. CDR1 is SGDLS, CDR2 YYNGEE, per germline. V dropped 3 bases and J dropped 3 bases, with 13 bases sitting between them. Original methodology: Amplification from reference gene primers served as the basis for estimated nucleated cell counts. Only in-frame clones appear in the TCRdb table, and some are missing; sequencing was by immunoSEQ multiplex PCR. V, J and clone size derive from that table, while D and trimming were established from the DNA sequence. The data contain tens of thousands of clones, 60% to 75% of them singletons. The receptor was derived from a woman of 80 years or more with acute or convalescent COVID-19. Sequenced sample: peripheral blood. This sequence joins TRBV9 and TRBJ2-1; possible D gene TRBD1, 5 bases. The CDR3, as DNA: TGTGCCAGCAGCGAGGCTCAGGGTCGCTACAATGAGCAGTTCTTC. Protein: CASSEAQGRYNEQFF.